A selection of T cell receptor beta chains follows, all from one sample in a study of shared clonotypes between healthy human individuals. Assay used: immunoSEQ multiplex PCR; TCRdb lists only in-frame clones, some missing. Of about 1 million clones listed, about 75% were seen once; the top ten hold 1.4%. The sample was memory CD4+ T cells sorted from blood. The receptors were sampled from a man in his late teens or twenties in good health. Each CDR3 is given with its conserved first and last residue. The D gene is left open where the match is weak. Part of the rows lack a size; the others show once, few, many or a class for expanded clones.

>TRBD2|TRBV4-3|-|20|TRBJ2-2
CASSPFGGSGRAEEPGELFF
TGCGCCAGCAGTCCCTTCGGGGGAAGCGGGAGGGCCGAAGAACCCGGGGAGCTGTTTTTT
>-|TRBV25-1|-|16|TRBJ1-1
CAPAGGAGGLNTEAFF
TGTGCTCCAGCGGGCGGGGCAGGAGGTCTAAACACTGAAGCTTTCTTT
>-|TRBV6-5|-|16|TRBJ1-6
CASSYGEGRYNSPLHF
TGTGCCAGCAGTTACGGGGAGGGGCGCTATAATTCACCCCTCCACTTT
>TRBD2|TRBV4-3|-|15|TRBJ2-4
CASSQDDAGVRIQYF
TGCGCCAGCAGCCAAGATGATGCGGGAGTCCGGATTCAGTACTTC
>-|TRBV2|-|16|TRBJ2-1
CASSQRGTPTYNEQFF
TGTGCCAGCAGCCAAAGGGGGACTCCAACCTACAATGAGCAGTTCTTC
>-|TRBV10-1|once|10|TRBJ2-4
CAFPPRDPYF
TGCGCCTTCCCACCCCGGGACCCGTACTTC
>-|TRBV19|-|18|TRBJ2-6
CASSAIKGTTSGANVLTF
TGTGCCAGTAGTGCGATCAAAGGGACAACTTCTGGGGCCAACGTCCTGACTTTC
>-|TRBV7-8|-|17|TRBJ2-2
CASSLGQVRVRTGELFF
TGTGCCAGCAGCTTGGGCCAGGTTAGGGTACGCACCGGGGAGCTGTTTTTT
>TRBD2|TRBV7-2|-|17|TRBJ2-1
CASSPLSSRGSYNEQFF
TGTGCCAGCAGTCCGCTGTCTTCGCGGGGGAGCTACAATGAGCAGTTCTTC
>-|TRBV7-2|-|14|TRBJ1-1
CASSAPGKNTEAFF
TGTGCCAGCAGCGCCCCGGGGAAGAACACTGAAGCTTTCTTT
>-|TRBV14|many|13|TRBJ2-7
CASSVQSSYEQYF
TGTGCCAGCAGCGTACAGAGCTCCTACGAGCAGTACTTC
>TRBD1|TRBV6-5|-|14|TRBJ1-2
CASSYGTASTGYTF
TGTGCCAGCAGTTACGGGACAGCATCGACTGGCTACACCTTC
>TRBD2|TRBV5-1|-|15|TRBJ2-1
CASSLRGGLNNEQFF
TGCGCCAGCAGCCTGCGGGGGGGCCTAAACAATGAGCAGTTCTTC
>TRBD1|TRBV18|-|14|TRBJ1-1
CASSPQGAGTEAFF
TGTGCCAGCTCACCCCAGGGGGCGGGCACTGAAGCTTTCTTT
>-|TRBV4-1|once|16|TRBJ1-6
CASSLTEGPANSPLHF
TGCGCCAGCAGCCTAACCGAGGGGCCGGCCAATTCACCCCTCCACTTT
>-|TRBV27|-|13|TRBJ2-7
CASSPGFSYEQYF
TGTGCCAGCAGCCCGGGGTTCTCCTACGAGCAGTACTTC
>-|TRBV7-9|-|16|TRBJ2-3
CASSLVGGHTADTQYF
TGTGCCAGCAGCTTGGTCGGCGGGCATACTGCAGATACGCAGTATTTT
>-|TRBV12-1|-|18|TRBJ2-7
CASSFLLWKRQRFYEQYF
TGTGCCAGCAGCTTTTTGTTATGGAAGAGACAGAGGTTCTACGAGCAGTACTTC
>TRBD1|TRBV6-1|-|16|TRBJ1-5
CASSADRDYSNQPQHF
TGTGCCAGCAGTGCTGACAGGGATTATAGCAATCAGCCCCAGCATTTT
>TRBD1|TRBV5-1|-|14|TRBJ2-2
CASSTWTGAGELFF
TGCGCCAGCAGCACCTGGACAGGTGCCGGGGAGCTGTTTTTT
>TRBD2|TRBV27|-|14|TRBJ2-7
CASSLLAGVGEQYF
TGTGCCAGCAGTTTACTAGCGGGAGTAGGCGAGCAGTACTTC
>TRBD1|TRBV5-1|-|14|TRBJ2-5
CASSFIRDRETQYF
TGCGCCAGCAGCTTCATCCGGGACAGGGAGACCCAGTACTTC
>TRBD2|TRBV6-6|-|13|TRBJ2-3
CASLFGGADTQYF
TGTGCCAGCCTATTCGGGGGGGCAGATACGCAGTATTTT
>TRBD1|TRBV5-6|once|16|TRBJ2-2
CASSLPGTGTPGELFF
TGTGCCAGCAGCTTGCCCGGGACAGGGACCCCCGGGGAGCTGTTTTTT
>-|TRBV7-9|-|14|TRBJ2-1
CASSLAIALNEQFF
TGTGCCAGCAGCTTAGCGATTGCTCTCAATGAGCAGTTCTTC
>-|TRBV19|-|15|TRBJ2-1
CASSIASIRTNEQFF
TGTGCCAGTAGTATTGCAAGTATTCGTACGAATGAGCAGTTCTTC
>-|TRBV11-2|-|13|TRBJ2-1
CASSLDLRWKQFF
TGTGCCAGCAGCTTAGATCTTAGGTGGAAGCAGTTCTTC